This TCR beta chain was retrieved from a study of CD8 T cells in Susac syndrome. Study observations and caveats: Across the total CD8+ repertoires, under 20 Susac-specific public clones were found. The CD8+ TEMRA repertoires yielded 5 or 6 such clones.

Germline V gene sequence: CDR1 DFQATT, CDR2 SNEGSKA (reference sequence). CDR3 length: 15 residues. Trimming pared 0 bases from V and 5 bases from J, leaving 16 bases between. Reverse transcription used roughly 0.45 to 1 ug RNA and random hexamers. Across 54 Vbeta and 13 Jbeta, TCR beta CDR3 was amplified with immunoSEQ multiplex PCR. TCRdb passed the immunoSEQ multiplex PCR reads through MiXCR, listing each CDR3 protein once. The sample lists about 53,000 distinct CDR3 sequences; 95% were seen once. A single count supports this clonotype. Its antigen remains unidentified. The chain uses TRBV20-1 and TRBJ2-5; D is perhaps TRBD2 (6 bases). This sequence originates from a human donor with Susac syndrome. The specimen sequenced was CD8+ T cells from PBMCs. CDR3 protein: CSARDLVGLDETQYF. The CDR3 nucleotides are TGCAGTGCTAGAGATCTCGTGGGACTCGATGAGACCCAGTACTTC.